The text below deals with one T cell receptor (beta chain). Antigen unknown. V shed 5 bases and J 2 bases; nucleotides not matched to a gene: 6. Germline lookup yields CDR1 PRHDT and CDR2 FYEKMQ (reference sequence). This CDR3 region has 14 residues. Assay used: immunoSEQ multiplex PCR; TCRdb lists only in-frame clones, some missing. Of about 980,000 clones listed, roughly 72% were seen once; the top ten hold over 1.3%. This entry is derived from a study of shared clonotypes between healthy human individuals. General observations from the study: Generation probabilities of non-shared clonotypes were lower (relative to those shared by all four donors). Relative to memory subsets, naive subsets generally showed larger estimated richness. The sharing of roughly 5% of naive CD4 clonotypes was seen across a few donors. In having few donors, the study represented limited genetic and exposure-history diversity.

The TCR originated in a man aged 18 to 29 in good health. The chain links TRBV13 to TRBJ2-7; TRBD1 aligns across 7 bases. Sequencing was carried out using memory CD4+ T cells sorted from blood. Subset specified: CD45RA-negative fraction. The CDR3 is CASSQGQSTYEQYF. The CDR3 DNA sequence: TGTGCCAGCAGCCAGGGACAGAGTACCTACGAGCAGTACTTC.